Presented here are 3 T cell receptor beta chains from one specimen sequenced in a study of T cell responses to AZD1222 COVID-19 vaccine. Libraries were prepared by immunoSEQ multiplex PCR; TCRdb keeps only in-frame clonotypes and omits some of them. The sample records some 140,000 clones, more than 90% being singletons. The input for sequencing was peripheral blood, taken 28 days after the second AZD1222 dose. These receptors were taken from an adult who received the AZD1222 COVID-19 vaccine.

This chain connects TRBV7-2 to TRBJ1-3; D not certain. V lost 1 base to trimming and J lost 2 bases, with 9 bases between them. Germline V gene sequence: CDR1 SGHTA, CDR2 FQGNSA. The CDR3 sequence is 15 residues long. CDR3 DNA: TGTGCCAGCAGCTTAGTTGTCGTACCTGGAAACACCATATATTTT. It yields the protein CASSLVVVPGNTIYF. Full variable domain (missing parts from reference TRBV7-2 and TRBJ1-3): GAGVSQSPSNKVTEKGKDVELRCDPISGHTALYWYRQSLGQGLEFLIYFQGNSAPDKSGLPSDRFSAERTGGSVSTLTIQRTQQEDSAVYLCASSLVVVPGNTIYFGEGSWLTVV.

The chain recombines TRBV4-1 with TRBJ1-6; D might be TRBD1 (5 bases). The CDR3 loop spans 16 amino acids. Germline V gene lookup returns CDR1 MGHRA and CDR2 YSYEKL. V lost 3 bases to trimming and J lost 7 bases, with 16 bases between them. CDR3 nucleotides: TGCGCCAGCAGCCATCAGGGCGTAATAAGAAATTCACCCCTCCACTTT. This sequence encodes CASSHQGVIRNSPLHF.

The chain joins TRBV18 to TRBJ2-2; 7 bases match TRBD2. CDR3 length: 16 residues. V gave up 6 bases and J gave up 2 bases; unmatched junction bases: 9. In germline, CDR1 is KGHSH, CDR2 LQKENI. CDR3 in DNA: TGTGCCAGCTCCGGTACGGGGGGAGCAAACACCGGGGAGCTGTTTTTT. This encodes CASSGTGGANTGELFF.